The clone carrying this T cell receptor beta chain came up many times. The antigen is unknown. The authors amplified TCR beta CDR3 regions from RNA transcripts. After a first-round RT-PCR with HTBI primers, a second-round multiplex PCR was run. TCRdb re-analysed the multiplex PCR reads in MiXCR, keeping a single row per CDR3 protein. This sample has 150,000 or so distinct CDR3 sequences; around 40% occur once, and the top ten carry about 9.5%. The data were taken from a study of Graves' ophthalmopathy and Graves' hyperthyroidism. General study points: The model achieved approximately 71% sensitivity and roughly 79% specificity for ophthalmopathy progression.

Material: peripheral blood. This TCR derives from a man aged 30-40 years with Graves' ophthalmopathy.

The CDR3 DNA reads TGTGCCAGCAGGACGAGAGAGGTGGAGACCCAGTACTTC. Its translation is CASRTREVETQYF. This sequence joins TRBV6-2 or TRBV6-3 and TRBJ2-5; no definite D call. V shed 6 bases and J shed 5 bases, with 13 bases lying between them. This CDR3 has 13 residues. Germline assignment: CDR1 MNHEY and CDR2 SVGEGT.